This TCR beta chain was found in a study of identical twins listed by TCRdb under 2016. Regarding the study in general: TCR alpha and beta repertoires from monozygotic twins, unrelated adults of various ages and cord blood were deep-sequenced to test whether fetal clonotypes persist. Replicate twin experiments were performed at different times using different library preparation protocols to rule out contamination. Study-wide findings and limitations: Conclusions relied on cross-sectional statistical analysis, since the same donors could not be followed over many years. Out-of-frame TCR alpha sharing in monozygotic twins was systematically underestimated by recombination models, whereas sharing between unrelated individuals was in agreement with the recombination models. Compared with coincidental sharing between unrelated individuals, an excess of low generation-probability sequences was observed among out-of-frame TCR alpha sequences shared between twins. Zero-insertion analyses could be partly confounded by invariant T cells such as MAIT and iNKT, though diverse VJ usage argued against such confounding for most clonotypes. Abundant cord blood beta clonotypes had fewer insertions, young adult naive repertoires showed a similar but weaker trend, and memory repertoires showed no such trend. The excess sharing between twins in beta out-of-frame sequences was weaker because fewer shared sequences reduced the signal-to-noise ratio.

The CDR3 has 15 amino acids, counting the end cysteine and phenylalanine. This entry keeps only the CDR3 DNA: 45 bases, framed from base 1. The germline V gene specifies ENHRY as CDR1 and SYGVKD as CDR2. V trim: 5 bases; J trim: 1 base; unmatched bases: 3. This clonotype was picked up many times. Its binding antigen is unknown. The sample holds no much larger clone one base away, and base qualities are not on file. Preparation of the library involved 5' RACE. This sample was sequenced with an Illumina HiSeq 2000. Template switching introduced a universal primer binding site; the final cDNA contained a unique molecular identifier, enabling accurate counting of TCR cDNA molecules. Specific primers in the conserved constant-segment region were used to synthesize first-strand cDNA for TCR alpha and beta chains. To control for contamination, each cDNA library was double barcoded with a SMART-Mk sample barcode plus Illumina barcodes. TruSeq adapter sequences and Illumina sample barcodes were added in two successive PCR steps. Sequencing of the TCR alpha and beta cDNA libraries was done on the Illumina HiSeq platform using custom primers. On the authors' methods: MiGEC was used to process raw reads and extract unique molecular identifiers, and MiXCR was used to find CDR3 positions. For each individual, recombination models were inferred using an EM algorithm with the repgenHMM and IGoR tools. The tcR package in R was used for shared clonotype analysis, with sharing normalized by the product of cloneset sizes. To study raw recombination without the effects of thymic and clonal selection, out-of-frame nonproductive sequences were analyzed. TCRdb trimmed public reads at Q25 via fastp, called clones via MiXCR and kept in-frame beta chains. Under each unique CDR3 protein, matching rows form one entry showing the most common genes and DNA. The V and J calls shown here were made by TCRdb, not taken from the authors' results. This sample holds approximately 1.8 million distinct CDR3 sequences; under 35% were observed only once. Jointly, the top ten make up about 0.25% of the sample.

Only healthy Caucasian donors were included. Sequences were obtained from cord blood. The chain is made from TRBV10-3 and TRBJ2-3; 10 bases in the middle match TRBD2. The source is a newborn girl in good health. CDR3 reads: CAISHGLAGTDTQYF. The nucleotide sequence is given as TGTGCCATCAGTCACGGACTAGCGGGCACAGATACGCAGTATTTT.